The 15 T cell receptor beta chains reported below all come from one sample, sequenced in a study of blood T cell repertoires in COVID-19. The repertoire was sequenced with immunoSEQ multiplex PCR; TCRdb's copy has only in-frame clones and lacks some. The top ten hold around 2.5% of the sample, which has 200,000 to 300,000 clones, about 79% seen once. The sequenced material came from peripheral blood. The source of these receptors is a man in his forties who had recovered from COVID-19.

The chain uses TRBV11-2 and TRBJ1-3; D not resolved. The CDR3 has 17 amino acids. The germline V gene has CDR1 SGHAT and CDR2 FQNNGV. The V gene lost 0 bases and the J gene lost 4 bases, with 16 bases spanning the gap. The CDR3 sequence: CASSLDLRGRVGNTIYF. The CDR3 DNA reads as TGTGCCAGCAGCTTAGACTTGCGCGGCCGGGTCGGAAACACCATATATTTT.

The J gene is TRBJ2-3, the V gene TRBV6-2 or TRBV6-3; 10 nucleotides match TRBD1. The CDR3 has 16 residues. V trimming: 6 bases; J trimming: 2 bases; junction bases outside the gene matches: 8. CDR1 is MNHEY and CDR2 is SVGEGT in the germline V gene. CDR3 protein: CASSPMDRGYTDTQYF. For the CDR3, the DNA is TGTGCCAGCAGCCCTATGGACAGGGGGTACACAGATACGCAGTATTTT.

V gene TRBV15 combines with J gene TRBJ2-5; D is tentatively TRBD1 or TRBD2 (9 bases each). CDR1 and CDR2 (germline): LNHNV, YYDKDF (reference sequence). The V end was cut by 1 base, the J end by 5 bases, with 20 bases between. This CDR3 has 17 residues. The CDR3 sequence: CATSRGDRALAGETQYF. CDR3 nucleotides: TGTGCCACCAGCAGAGGGGACAGGGCGCTAGCGGGGGAGACCCAGTACTTC.

The V and J genes are TRBV25-1 and TRBJ2-3; D possibly corresponds to TRBD2 (6 bases). This CDR3 comprises 13 residues. Germline V gene lookup returns CDR1 MGHDK and CDR2 SYGVNS. Trimming stripped 1 base from V and 4 bases from J, with 6 bases between. The CDR3 sequence is CASSESGADTQYF. The CDR3 coding sequence is TGTGCCAGCAGTGAATCGGGGGCAGATACGCAGTATTTT. Full variable domain (outside the CDR3, taken from reference TRBV25-1 and TRBJ2-3): EADIYQTPRYLVIGTGKKITLECSQTMGHDKMYWYQQDPGMELHLIHYSYGVNSTEKGDLSSESTVSRIRTEHFPLTLESARPSHTSQYLCASSESGADTQYFGPGTRLTVL.

The rearrangement links TRBV5-4 to TRBJ2-5; 7 bases are a match to TRBD2. V trimming: 0 bases; J trimming: 5 bases; junction bases outside the gene matches: 7. CDR1 is SGHNT, CDR2 YYREEE, per germline (reference sequence). There are 15 residues in the CDR3. The CDR3 sequence is CASSLGPSGGETQYF. CDR3 in DNA: TGTGCCAGCAGCTTGGGGCCTTCCGGGGGGGAGACCCAGTACTTC. Complete variable domain (other parts from reference TRBV5-4 and TRBJ2-5): ETGVTQSPTHLIKTRGQQVTLRCSSQSGHNTVSWYQQALGQGPQFIFQYYREEENGRGNFPPRFSGLQFPNYSSELNVNALELDDSALYLCASSLGPSGGETQYFGPGTRLLVL.

The V gene is TRBV2, the J gene TRBJ1-6, with 7 bases fitting TRBD1. This CDR3 is 18 amino acids long. Losses at the gene ends were 3 bases for V and 5 bases for J; bases not matched to a gene: 13. Germline CDR1 reads SNHLY; CDR2 reads FYNNEI. The CDR3 is CASSDDRAPITDNSPLHF. DNA for the CDR3: TGTGCCAGCAGTGACGACAGGGCCCCAATTACGGATAATTCACCCCTCCACTTT.

The chain joins TRBV4-1 to TRBJ1-3, with D possibly TRBD1 on 5 matching bases. The V end was cut by 0 bases, the J end by 1 base, with 25 bases between. CDR1 and CDR2 (germline): MGHRA, YSYEKL. The CDR3 covers 21 residues. CDR3: CASSQDPNTAGRVRSGNTIYF. The CDR3 nucleotides are TGCGCCAGCAGCCAAGACCCAAACACCGCGGGACGGGTGAGATCTGGAAACACCATATATTTT.

CDR3 residues: CASSIAQAVNEKLFF. DNA for the CDR3: TGTGCCAGTAGTATAGCGCAGGCCGTTAATGAAAAACTGTTTTTT. The genes are TRBV19 and TRBJ1-4; D call uncertain. Germline CDR1 and CDR2: LNHDA and SQIVND (reference sequence). The CDR3 has 15 amino acids. V was cut by 1 base and J by 4 bases, with 10 bases left in between.

This clone was observed a single time. This chain connects TRBV27 to TRBJ1-1; 8 bases map to TRBD1. This CDR3 has 13 residues. V lost 5 bases and J lost 5; bases outside the gene matches: 4. Germline loops: CDR1 MNHEY, CDR2 SMNVEV (reference sequence). This CDR3 is CASSLDRGTEAFF. The CDR3 DNA reads as TGTGCCAGCAGTCTAGACAGGGGAACTGAAGCTTTCTTT.

The chain is built from TRBV18 and TRBJ1-5; weak D call: TRBD1 (5 bases). The CDR3 extends over 14 amino acids. V lost 6 bases to trimming and J lost 1 base, with 10 bases between them. Looked up from germline, CDR1 is KGHSH and CDR2 is LQKENI. CDR3 sequence reads: CASSPGLSNQPQHF. CDR3 coding DNA: TGTGCCAGCTCTCCGGGACTGAGCAATCAGCCCCAGCATTTT. The variable domain in full, completed from reference TRBV18 and TRBJ1-5, reads NAGVMQNPRHLVRRRGQEARLRCSPMKGHSHVYWYRQLPEEGLKFMVYLQKENIIDESGMPKERFSAEFPKEGPSILRIQQVVRGDSAAYFCASSPGLSNQPQHFGDGTRLSIL.

The chain combines TRBV7-9 with TRBJ1-2; TRBD1 agrees at 11 bases. Germline values: CDR1 SEHNR, CDR2 FQNEAQ (reference sequence). CDR3 length: 13 amino acids. V was clipped by 3 bases and J by 8 bases; unmatched bases: 2. The CDR3 spells CASSLDRGLGYTF. DNA for the CDR3: TGTGCCAGCAGCTTGGACAGGGGGCTGGGCTACACCTTC.

V gene TRBV30 combines with J gene TRBJ1-6; D remains unclear. Trimming took off 0 bases at V and 7 bases at J, with 13 bases between the two ends. The CDR3 runs 15 residues. Germline loops: CDR1 GTSNPN, CDR2 SVGIG (reference sequence). CDR3 residues: CAWSVLSGENSPLHF. As DNA, the CDR3 is TGTGCCTGGAGTGTTTTGTCCGGGGAGAATTCACCCCTCCACTTT.

The rearrangement uses TRBV30 and TRBJ1-2; possibly TRBD1 for D (6 bases). Germline V gene lookup returns CDR1 GTSNPN and CDR2 SVGIG (reference sequence). This CDR3 comprises 15 residues. V lost 2 bases to trimming and J lost 6 bases, with 19 bases between them. The CDR3 sequence: CAWSTSDRISNGYTF. CDR3 coding DNA: TGTGCCTGGAGTACCTCTGACAGGATCAGCAATGGCTACACCTTC. The full variable domain, completed using reference TRBV30 and TRBJ1-2, is SQTIHQWPATLVQPVGSPLSLECTVEGTSNPNLYWYRQAAGRGLQLLFYSVGIGQISSEVPQNLSASRPQDRQFILSSKKLLLSDSGFYLCAWSTSDRISNGYTFGSGTRLTVV.

The chain uses TRBV6-6 and TRBJ2-7; D is possibly TRBD1 (6 bases). Trimming stripped 10 bases from V and 1 base from J, with 14 bases between. CDR1 is MNHNY and CDR2 is SVGAGI in the germline V gene (reference sequence). This CDR3 spans 13 amino acids. The CDR3 spells CATVTGQSYEQYF. The CDR3 nucleotides are TGTGCCACGGTCACAGGACAGTCCTACGAGCAGTACTTC.

A word on this clone: Other nucleotide sequences from this sample produce the same CDR3. V usage is TRBV7-2 and J usage is TRBJ1-3; 7 nucleotides agree with TRBD1. The CDR3 spans 15 residues. With 2 bases clipped from V and 2 bases from J, the junction kept 3 bases outside the gene matches. Germline V gives CDR1 SGHTA, CDR2 FQGNSA. This CDR3 reads CASSLRQGAGNTIYF. CDR3 coding DNA: TGTGCCAGCAGCTTACGGCAGGGGGCTGGAAACACCATATATTTT.